This is a list of T cell receptor beta chains from one sample in a study of human T cells and chemical hapten exposure. TCRdb recomputed calls from the RACE reads with MiXCR, one row per CDR3 protein. The sample holds about 52,000 distinct CDR3 sequences, 8.5% to 10% seen once. The starting material was whole blood, obtained in connection with sensitization to the hapten diphenylcyclopropenone (DPC). These receptors came from a woman aged 25 to 39 with alopecia areata. Some clones in this sample may be carry-over from other donors' samples. The CDR3 runs from the conserved cysteine through the conserved F or W. Fields, in order: J gene, V gene, D gene, clone size, CDR3 protein, CDR3 DNA. D genes are given only for firm matches. For some rows the clone size is stated as once, few or many, or as a class when expanded; others skip it.

TRBJ2-3 | TRBV7-3 | TRBD1 | few | CASSYRGVEADTQYF | TGTGCCAGCAGTTACAGGGGCGTAGAGGCAGATACGCAGTATTTT
TRBJ2-7 | TRBV4-2 | TRBD1 | - | CASSQPGQAPEQYF | TGTGCCAGCAGCCAACCGGGACAGGCCCCCGAGCAGTACTTC
TRBJ1-1 | TRBV6-5 | - | many | CASSYSGTATTEAFF | TGTGCCAGCAGTTATTCCGGTACAGCGACGACTGAAGCTTTCTTT
TRBJ2-3 | TRBV14 | - | many | CASSLIGADTQYF | TGTGCCAGCAGCCTCATCGGAGCGGATACGCAGTATTTT
TRBJ1-6 | TRBV12-3/TRBV12-4 | - | few | CASSLAADPNSPLHF | TGTGCCAGCAGTTTAGCGGCAGACCCTAATTCACCCCTCCACTTT
TRBJ2-2 | TRBV5-6 | - | - | CASQGLNTGELFF | TGTGCCAGTCAGGGATTGAACACCGGGGAGCTGTTTTTT
TRBJ2-3 | TRBV7-2 | TRBD2 | many | CASSLVSGGAVDTQYF | TGTGCCAGCAGCTTAGTTAGCGGGGGGGCAGTAGATACGCAGTATTTT
TRBJ1-1 | TRBV20-1 | - | many | CSARAPTAWANTEAFF | TGCAGTGCTAGAGCCCCGACAGCCTGGGCGAACACTGAAGCTTTCTTT
TRBJ2-3 | TRBV7-8 | TRBD2 | - | CASSLVGTSGTDTQYF | TGTGCCAGCAGCTTAGTGGGGACTAGCGGCACAGATACGCAGTATTTT
TRBJ1-5 | TRBV20-1 | TRBD1 | - | CSARQGAENQPQHF | TGCAGTGCTAGACAGGGGGCTGAGAATCAGCCCCAGCATTTT
TRBJ2-5 | TRBV7-2 | TRBD2 | - | CASSLGPGGGATQETQYF | TGTGCCAGCAGCTTAGGCCCGGGCGGGGGGGCCACGCAAGAGACCCAGTACTTC
TRBJ2-5 | TRBV28 | TRBD2 | - | CASRESGAGVRETQYF | TGTGCCAGCAGGGAAAGTGGAGCGGGGGTAAGAGAGACCCAGTACTTC
TRBJ2-3 | TRBV5-1 | TRBD1 | many | CASSQDRLTSPTAYF | TGCGCCAGCAGCCAGGACAGGCTGACTTCCCCCACAGCGTATTTT
TRBJ2-3 | TRBV20-1 | - | few | CSATRDLRGNTQYF | TGCAGTGCCACCCGGGACCTACGCGGGAATACGCAGTATTTT
TRBJ2-7 | TRBV6-2/TRBV6-3 | - | - | CASSPQVYEQYF | TGTGCCAGCAGTCCACAGGTCTACGAGCAGTACTTC